The present T cell receptor (beta chain) was sequenced within a study of beta chain features in type 1 diabetes. The J segment lost 3 bases and the V segment lost 3 bases, leaving 4 bases of the junction unmatched. Germline V lookup: CDR1 MNHEY, CDR2 SVGAGI. This CDR3 has 15 residues. Blood was drawn once from each donor into heparinised tubes. The draws averaged about 110 mL. The sequenced template was cDNA made from the entire isolated RNA. TCRdb's copy holds only in-frame clones and misses some; the assay was immunoSEQ multiplex PCR. The sample records hundreds of thousands of clones, 15% to 18% being singletons.

Sample: naive CD4+ T cells from blood. The sequence came from a young man in good health. The chain links TRBV6-5 to TRBJ2-1, with TRBD2 identical over 8 bases. The CDR3 loop is CASSYKRGRYNEQFF. CDR3 nucleotide sequence: TGTGCCAGCAGTTATAAGCGGGGGCGCTACAATGAGCAGTTCTTC.